The 9 T cell receptor beta chains given below trace back to one sample, sequenced in a study of CD8+ T cells in alopecia areata. TCR sequencing used cDNA made by reverse transcription of extracted RNA. The data were produced by immunoSEQ multiplex PCR, yet TCRdb's version contains in-frame clones alone and is incomplete. The sample lists about 99,000 clones; around 59% were seen once. Sequenced sample: CD4+ T cells sorted from blood. All receptors derive from a human donor in good health.

V usage is TRBV4-1 and J usage is TRBJ2-6; D ambiguous. V shed 3 bases and J shed 4 bases, with 13 bases lying between them. CDR1 MGHRA and CDR2 YSYEKL come from the germline V gene. The CDR3 is made up of 16 amino acids. DNA of the CDR3: TGCGCCAGCAGCCATCTCAGAGGTGCCGGGGCCAACGTCCTGACTTTC. Translation: CASSHLRGAGANVLTF.

V gene TRBV19 combines with J gene TRBJ1-2, with TRBD1 matching over 10 bases. This CDR3 contains 15 residues. Germline V gene data show CDR1 as LNHDA and CDR2 as SQIVND (reference sequence). The V and J ends lost 7 bases and 4 bases, in that order; junction bases with no gene match: 9. CDR3 sequence (DNA): TGTGCCAGTACCGACTCCGGGACAGGGGCCTATGGCTACACCTTC. This translates into CASTDSGTGAYGYTF.

The V and J genes are TRBV7-2 and TRBJ2-3; tentative D call: TRBD2 (5 bases). The V gene lost 6 bases and the J gene lost 2 bases, with 9 bases spanning the gap. Germline CDR1 reads SGHTA; CDR2 reads FQGNSA. The CDR3 spans 13 residues. CDR3 nucleotides: TGTGCCAGCAGGAGCGGAATCACAGATACGCAGTATTTT. This codes for CASRSGITDTQYF.

The gene calls are TRBV30 and TRBJ1-6, with TRBD1 matching 7 bases. With V trimmed by 5 bases and J by 6 bases, 4 bases remained unmatched. This CDR3 contains 13 residues. In germline, CDR1 is GTSNPN, CDR2 SVGIG (reference sequence). CDR3 amino acids: CAWEGQINSPLHF. The DNA for the CDR3 is TGTGCCTGGGAGGGACAGATTAATTCACCCCTCCACTTT.

This clone was seen more than once but under ten times. V usage is TRBV6-5 and J usage is TRBJ2-1; either TRBD1 or TRBD2 may fit D (5 bases each). This CDR3 is built from 16 residues. The V end lost 2 bases, the J end lost 6 bases, and 17 bases lay between the germline ends. Germline V CDR1 and CDR2: MNHEY, SVGAGI. The CDR3 is CASSYEGPHKANEQFF. In DNA form, the CDR3 reads TGTGCCAGCAGTTACGAGGGACCCCATAAGGCCAATGAGCAGTTCTTC.

The chain carries TRBV29-1 and TRBJ2-5; D perhaps matches TRBD1 (6 bases). The germline gives CDR1 SQVTM, CDR2 ANQGSEA. The CDR3 spans 13 residues. V was clipped by 4 bases and J by 4 bases, with 13 bases between them. CDR3 loop: CSVVGGLRETQYF. The CDR3 nucleotides are TGCAGCGTTGTTGGGGGCCTCCGAGAGACCCAGTACTTC.

The V gene is TRBV29-1, the J gene TRBJ1-1; TRBD1 matches at 9 bases. V lost 5 bases, J lost 6 bases, and 13 bases stayed unmatched. Germline V gene data show CDR1 as SQVTM and CDR2 as ANQGSEA. The CDR3 consists of 15 residues. The CDR3: CSVCRGTGMGSEAFF. The CDR3 DNA follows: TGCAGCGTTTGTAGAGGGACAGGGATGGGGTCTGAAGCTTTCTTT. The full variable domain, in which reference TRBV29-1 and TRBJ1-1 provide the parts outside the CDR3, is SAVISQKPSRDICQRGTSLTIQCQVDSQVTMMFWYRQQPGQSLTLIATANQGSEATYESGFVIDKFPISRPNLTFSTLTVSNMSPEDSSIYLCSVCRGTGMGSEAFFGQGTRLTVV.

This clone came up a few times. This chain uses TRBV30 with TRBJ1-2; no reliable D call. V lost 7 bases to trimming and J lost 2 bases, with 20 bases between them. The CDR3 spans 15 residues. Germline CDR1 reads GTSNPN; CDR2 reads SVGIG (reference sequence). The CDR3 loop is CAFNGRRIQNYGYTF. CDR3 bases: TGTGCCTTCAACGGCAGGCGGATCCAAAACTATGGCTACACCTTC.

The V call is TRBV30, the J call TRBJ2-3; a possible D gene is TRBD1 (5 bases). The germline gives CDR1 GTSNPN, CDR2 SVGIG (reference sequence). V was cut by 4 bases and J by 0 bases, with 17 bases left in between. CDR3 length: 16 residues. CDR3 sequence: CAWTQGGYISTDTQYF. As DNA, the CDR3 is TGTGCCTGGACCCAGGGCGGCTATATCAGCACAGATACGCAGTATTTT.